This TCR beta chain derives from a study of Graves' ophthalmopathy and Graves' hyperthyroidism. Study-wide context: Hyperthyroidism is called stable when no ophthalmopathy develops within 18 months of follow-up.

This clonotype was seen at least ten times. The antigen remains unidentified. Investigators amplified TCR beta CDR3 regions from RNA transcripts. The library came from an HTBI-primed first-round RT-PCR and a second-round multiplex PCR. TCRdb called the multiplex PCR reads again in MiXCR, with one record for every CDR3 protein. Among around 1.1 million distinct CDR3 sequences, 35% to 45% were seen once, and the ten largest hold around 10%. Each hyperthyroidism patient was newly diagnosed, with under 2 months' duration, and aged 18 to 65. Study findings and constraints: Sensitivity reached about 70% and specificity around 76% when the model predicted ophthalmopathy progression.

There are 14 residues in the CDR3. V lost 6 bases and J 4 bases, leaving 16 bases between the germline ends. Germline values: CDR1 SQVTM, CDR2 ANQGSEA. This receptor was identified in an adult man with Graves' hyperthyroidism. This chain links TRBV29-1 with TRBJ1-5, with D tentatively TRBD1 (6 bases). Sequenced input: peripheral blood or thyroid tissue (not recorded which). The CDR3 sequence: CSVTLAGANQPQHF. DNA for the CDR3: TGCAGCGTCACCCTCGCAGGGGCTAATCAGCCCCAGCATTTT.